Listed below are T cell receptor beta chains from one sample, sequenced in a study of OX40 agonist ivuxolimab in advanced cancers. The protocol was immunoSEQ multiplex PCR, while the TCRdb copy is restricted to in-frame clones and leaves out a portion. The sample has 20,000 to 30,000 clones; roughly 85% are singletons. The input for sequencing was CD4+ or CD8+ T cells sorted from blood, taken in a trial of the OX40 agonist ivuxolimab. These receptors were obtained from an adult with an advanced solid tumor such as melanoma, head and neck, liver or kidney cancer. Each CDR3 is given with its conserved first and last residue. D genes are given only for firm matches. Size tells how often a clone was seen (once, few, many) or the class of an expanded clone, and some rows leave it out.

j_gene	v_gene	abundance	d_gene	CDR3nt	CDR3aa
TRBJ2-1	TRBV29-1	.	.	TGCAGCGTTGAAGGTGGCCGCGAATTGGGGCAGTTCTTC	CSVEGGRELGQFF
TRBJ2-7	TRBV7-6	.	.	TGTGCCAGCAGCGACAGGTTTAACTCCTACGAGCAGTACTTC	CASSDRFNSYEQYF
TRBJ2-7	TRBV5-1	.	TRBD2	TGCGCCAGCAGCTTGATGGGGGGGTACGAGCAGTACTTC	CASSLMGGYEQYF
TRBJ1-6	TRBV15	.	TRBD1	TGTGCCACCAGCGTTGAGGGGGCGAGTTCACCCCTCCACTTT	CATSVEGASSPLHF
TRBJ1-2	TRBV2	.	.	TGTGCCGGCCCCTCACCCTGGAGGCCTAACTATGGCTACACCTTC	CAGPSPWRPNYGYTF
TRBJ2-7	TRBV6-1	.	.	TGTGCCAGCAGTGAAAGGATGCTGGGACAAGACGAGCAGTACTTC	CASSERMLGQDEQYF
TRBJ2-5	TRBV7-9	.	.	TGTGCCAGCAGCTGGACCTGGGCAGGGAACCAAGAGACCCAGTACTTC	CASSWTWAGNQETQYF
TRBJ1-5	TRBV27	.	TRBD1	TGTGCCAGCAAACCACAGGGGGGCCCGTATAGCAATCAGCCCCAGCATTTT	CASKPQGGPYSNQPQHF
TRBJ2-7	TRBV5-5	.	TRBD1	TGTGCCAGCAGCCCCGGTCGGGGGACAGGGATACTAGGCTCCTACGAGCAGTACTTC	CASSPGRGTGILGSYEQYF
TRBJ2-7	TRBV7-9	.	TRBD1	TGTGCCAGCAGCCCCAGACAGGGTATCCACGAGCAGTACTTC	CASSPRQGIHEQYF
TRBJ2-7	TRBV5-1	.	.	TGCGCCAGCAGCTTGGGGACAGCCAACTACGAGCAGTACTTC	CASSLGTANYEQYF
TRBJ1-2	TRBV25-1	.	TRBD1	TGTGCCAGTCTGTCGGGACAGTCTAACTATGGCTACACCTTC	CASLSGQSNYGYTF
TRBJ2-1	TRBV9	.	TRBD2	TGTGCCAGCAGCGTAGTAGCGGGGGAAAGGGTGCAGTTCTTC	CASSVVAGERVQFF
TRBJ2-5	TRBV13	.	TRBD2	TGTGCCAGCAGCCCGGGGACTAGCGGGAGAGAGACCCAGTACTTC	CASSPGTSGRETQYF
TRBJ2-7	TRBV9	once	.	TGTGCCAGCAGCGTAGGTGACGGCCCCTCCTACGAGCAGTACTTC	CASSVGDGPSYEQYF
TRBJ2-1	TRBV27	once	TRBD1	TGTGCCAGCAGTCCCGGGACAGGGTGGATTGAGCAGTTCTTC	CASSPGTGWIEQFF
TRBJ2-6	TRBV19	once	.	TGTGCCAGTAGTATTAATGGATTTGGGGCCAACGTCCTGACTTTC	CASSINGFGANVLTF